Ten or more counts support the clone carrying this T cell receptor (beta chain). This entry is derived from a study of T cells after yellow fever vaccination. With 0 bases clipped from V and 7 bases from J, the junction kept 0 bases outside the gene matches. The germline V gene has CDR1 SGHRS and CDR2 YFSETQ. The CDR3 length is 13 residues. TCRdb reanalysed the 5' RACE reads using MiXCR and keeps one entry per CDR3 protein. The sample shows just under 600,000 distinct CDR3 sequences, 13% of them seen only once. This rearrangement joins TRBV5-1 to TRBJ2-1; 8 nucleotides line up with TRBD2. The source material was PBMCs, sampled on the day of the yellow fever booster vaccination. The TCR comes from a young man who received the YFV17D yellow fever vaccine. CDR3 sequence (DNA): TGCGCCAGCAGCTTGGAGCGGGAGAATGAGCAGTTCTTC. Translation gives CASSLERENEQFF.